This note documents a single T cell receptor (beta chain) sequence. The antigen it recognizes is unknown. One base away there is no much larger clone; base qualities are not given. Using the deep immunoSEQ assay, multiplex PCR amplified TCR CDR3 regions from genomic DNA. Genomic DNA extracted from each cell subset was distributed evenly over all wells of several immunoSEQ 96-well plates, and each plate served as one replicate. For sorted subsets, 200 to 250 ng genomic DNA, equal to tens of thousands of T cell genomes, was loaded into each replicate PCR. Purified libraries were quantified with a Qubit 3.0 fluorometer, sized on a Bioanalyzer 2100, and re-quantified with the KAPA Library Quantification kit. Every immunoSEQ 96-well plate was sequenced on a dedicated single-read 150-cycle Illumina NextSeq 550 flow cell. In the authors' own workflow: Because the immunoSEQ output included only junctional sequences and no quality scores, the filtering could not be the same as the filtering used for full-length reads. To assign V/J genes and CDR3, sequences were annotated against IMGT germline references using PyIR, a Python wrapper for IgBLAST v1.9. Reads were filtered out if the reads had weak V/J assignments (E-value above 1e-6), no CDR3, stop codons, out-of-frame junctions, or ambiguous translated residues. V3J clonotypes were defined as sequences sharing the same inferred V gene, J gene, and CDR3 amino acid sequence. Percentage overlap between repertoires was calculated by dividing the number of shared unique clonotypes by the size of the smaller repertoire. Repertoire richness was assessed with RTK rarefaction, the Chao1 estimator, and Recon v2.1 estimates of unobserved clonotypes. Generation probabilities were computed with OLGA for all TCRbeta clonotypes obtained by the gDNA method from several donors. TCRdb retrieved this table from immuneACCESS and kept in-frame rearrangements only. Not all clones are present; in checked studies, unresolved V genes account for under half, and no reason is known for the remainder. The DNA gave D and trimming, while V, J and clone size come from that table. This sample is represented by some 2,000,000 clones; about 94% of them were singletons. The ten top clones hold more than 0.95% of the sample.

The data originate from a study of shared clonotypes between healthy human individuals (TCRdb year 2020). Regarding the research as a whole: The cohort comprised a couple of women and three men aged 18 to 49 years. For each donor, CD4 naive and CD4 memory were each given three plates, CD8 naive was given two plates, and CD8 memory was given one plate. To estimate repertoire size and how much clonotype sharing occurs between individuals, the study deeply sequenced the blood TCR repertoires of 4 to 6 healthy adults. Different laboratories and diverse techniques were used to prepare libraries and sequence TCR repertoires, to increase sequencing depth and limit assay-specific biases. Per donor, leukapheresis produced somewhere between about 0.85 and 8.9 billion PBMCs. Beyond this particular receptor, the publication reports: Because the study included only a small number of donors, the genetic and exposure-history diversity represented was limited. Sharing across a handful of donors was observed for roughly 5% of naive CD4, under 4% of naive CD8, about 2.3% of memory CD4, and roughly 0.4% of memory CD8 clonotypes. Pairwise subsampling indicated that sequencing depth was expected to affect the degree of clonotype sharing among donors. Sampling was limited to blood, and TCR repertoires in tissue likely differ from TCR repertoires in blood. Compared with non-shared clonotypes, clonotypes shared by all four sorted-subset donors had higher generation probabilities. Even with the large sequencing depth, rarefaction of the sorted-subset datasets indicated that sequencing was incomplete. Naive subsets generally had larger estimated clonotype richness than memory subsets did.

The germline V end is reduced by 2 bases and the J end by 2 bases; junction bases left unmatched: 9. There are 16 amino acids in the CDR3, from cysteine to phenylalanine inclusive. Here the CDR3 DNA is all that survives: 48 bases in frame from base 1. The germline V gene sets CDR1 to SGHTA and CDR2 to FQGNSA. CD8 naive samples were CD45RO-negative cells positively selected for CCR7, giving a CD45RA+CCR7+ population that excluded TemRA cells. The donors were healthy, HIV-negative adults with no recently reported acute infections or vaccinations. Only Caucasian adults living in Nashville, Tennessee, USA were represented among the donors. Blood was collected by leukapheresis, and PBMCs were isolated by Ficoll-Histopaque density gradient centrifugation and then cryopreserved in liquid nitrogen vapor phase. Purity and quantity of every magnetically sorted T cell population were checked by analytical flow cytometry. Each sorted fraction had its genomic DNA isolated and then quantified by UV absorbance on a Nanodrop 2000c.

This chain joins TRBV7-2 to TRBJ2-7; 7 junctional bases match TRBD1. This receptor was taken from a man aged 18 to 30 in good health. The sample taken for sequencing was naive CD8+ T cells sorted from blood. The cell subset or site label of this sample denotes: CD45RA+CCR7+. This receptor carries the CDR3 CASSLSWAGTAYEQYF. The bases read TGTGCCAGCAGCTTAAGTTGGGCCGGGACAGCCTACGAGCAGTACTTC.